This TCR beta chain was observed in a study of blood T cell repertoires in COVID-19. Per the original data handling: Cell counts per sample came from amplifying reference gene primers. Here immunoSEQ multiplex PCR was the method, and the copy in TCRdb shows in-frame clones only, minus some. Clone size and V and J calls were adopted from that table, with D and trimming inferred from the DNA. The table includes 80,000 to 100,000 clones, roughly 80% detected once. In germline, CDR1 is SGHTS, CDR2 YDEGEE. The CDR3 covers 13 residues. Trimming pared 3 bases from V and 1 base from J, leaving 5 bases between. This clone was counted a single time.

Sequenced: peripheral blood. The chain links TRBV5-8 to TRBJ2-1; no firm D call. The receptor was derived from an elderly woman with active or convalescent COVID-19. The DNA of the CDR3 is TGTGCCAGCAGCTCCCCGTCCTACAATGAGCAGTTCTTC. It encodes CASSSPSYNEQFF.